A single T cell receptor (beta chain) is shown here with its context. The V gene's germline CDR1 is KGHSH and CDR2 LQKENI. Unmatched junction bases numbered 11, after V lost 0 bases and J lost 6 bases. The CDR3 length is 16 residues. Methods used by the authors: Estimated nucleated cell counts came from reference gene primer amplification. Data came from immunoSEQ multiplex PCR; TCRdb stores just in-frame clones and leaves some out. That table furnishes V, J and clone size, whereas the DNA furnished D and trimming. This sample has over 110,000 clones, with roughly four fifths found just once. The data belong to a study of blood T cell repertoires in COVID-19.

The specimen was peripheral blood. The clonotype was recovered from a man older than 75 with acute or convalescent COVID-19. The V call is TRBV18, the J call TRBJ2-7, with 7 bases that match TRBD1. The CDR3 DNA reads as TGTGCCAGCTCACCACCTCAAAGACAGGGAGTTACCGAGCAGTACTTC. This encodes CASSPPQRQGVTEQYF.